This T cell receptor beta chain was recorded in a study of blood T cell repertoires in COVID-19. Whole-study context: Samples representing acute and convalescent COVID-19 were sourced from the United States, Italy and Spain. Sources were T cells, B-cell-depleted T cells, or PBMCs; the material itself was cDNA or gDNA.

How the authors handled the data: The authors estimated nucleated cell counts from reference gene primer amplification. Method: immunoSEQ multiplex PCR; TCRdb's copy keeps in-frame clones and lacks some. The V and J calls and the clone size are those of that table, but D and trimming were determined from the DNA. The sample lists some 200,000 clones, approximately 90% occurring once. This clone came up a few times. V gave up 7 bases and J gave up 4 bases, with 13 bases separating them. Per germline, CDR1 SNHLY and CDR2 FYNNEI. CDR3 size: 13 residues. Material: peripheral blood. The TCR comes from a woman under 30 who had recovered from COVID-19. The chain uses TRBV2 and TRBJ2-5; a possible D gene is TRBD2 (5 bases). The CDR3 loop reads CASMTTQAETQYF. DNA for the CDR3: TGTGCCAGCATGACTACCCAGGCAGAGACCCAGTACTTC. Using reference TRBV2 and TRBJ2-5 for the parts outside the CDR3, the full variable domain is EPEVTQTPSHQVTQMGQEVILRCVPISNHLYFYWYRQILGQKVEFLVSFYNNEISEKSEIFDDQFSVERPDGSNFTLKIRSTKLEDSAMYFCASMTTQAETQYFGPGTRLLVL.